A single sample gave rise to the 21 T cell receptor beta chains below, sequenced in a study of shared clonotypes between healthy human individuals. This table comes from immunoSEQ multiplex PCR, and its TCRdb copy is limited to in-frame clones, with some not included. Among fewer than 2.5 million clones listed, 90% to 95% were seen once. Sequenced input: naive CD4+ T cells from PBMCs. Subset specified: CD45RA+ positively selected. The receptors originated from a young man in good health. Some clones in this sample may be carry-over from other donors' samples.

On this clone: One end of the junction does not line up with germline, which may come from a read error. The chain couples TRBV5-4 to TRBJ2-2, with 10 bases identical to TRBD1. CDR1 and CDR2 from the germline V gene are SGHNT and YYREEE (reference sequence). This CDR3 is 15 amino acids long. DNA of the CDR3: TGTGCCAGCACCAACCGGGGACAGGGGACGGGGGAGCTATTTTTT. Its translation is CASTNRGQGTGELFF.

This rearrangement joins TRBV5-1 to TRBJ2-1; TRBD1 aligns across 10 bases. The CDR3 is made up of 15 amino acids. V shed 4 bases and J 7 bases; nucleotides not matched to a gene: 8. Germline CDR1 and CDR2: SGHRS and YFSETQ. The CDR3 loop is CASSLTGGETNEQFF. CDR3 nucleotides: TGCGCCAGCAGCCTGACAGGGGGCGAGACAAATGAGCAGTTCTTC.

This chain uses TRBV4-3 with TRBJ2-2; possibly TRBD2 for D (5 bases). Deletions cut 4 bases from V and 0 bases from J, with 12 bases between. This CDR3 contains 16 residues. CDR1 LGHNA and CDR2 YSLEER come from the germline V gene. The CDR3, as DNA: TGCGCCAGCAGCCCAAGAGGGTCGGCGAACACCGGGGAGCTGTTTTTT. This codes for CASSPRGSANTGELFF.

The V gene is TRBV28, the J gene TRBJ2-7, with D unresolved. The CDR3 extends over 12 amino acids. Germline V lookup: CDR1 MDHEN, CDR2 SYDVKM. Trimming took off 3 bases at V and 7 bases at J, with 10 bases between the two ends. This CDR3 is CASSFVLREQYF. The CDR3, as DNA: TGTGCCAGCAGTTTCGTGTTACGGGAGCAGTACTTC.

On this clone itself: This same CDR3 is encoded by further DNA sequences in the sample. The gene calls are TRBV7-9 and TRBJ2-5; TRBD2 might be the D (6 bases). V gave up 4 bases and J gave up 3 bases, with 9 bases separating them. This CDR3 has 13 amino acids. Germline CDR1 SEHNR, CDR2 FQNEAQ (reference sequence). The CDR3 DNA follows: TGTGCCAGCAGCTACGGCGGGGAAGAGACCCAGTACTTC. It is translated as CASSYGGEETQYF.

The genes are TRBV6-5 and TRBJ2-1, with 8 bases matching TRBD1. V trimming: 6 bases; J trimming: 8 bases; junction bases outside the gene matches: 12. Germline V gene lookup returns CDR1 MNHEY and CDR2 SVGAGI. CDR3 length equals 15 residues. CDR3 in amino acids: CASRFRDRWFDEQFF. In DNA, the CDR3 is TGTGCCAGCAGATTCCGGGACAGGTGGTTCGATGAGCAGTTCTTC.

The J gene is TRBJ1-5, the V gene TRBV27; D may be TRBD1 (5 bases). This CDR3 has 16 residues. The germline CDR1 and CDR2 sequences are MNHEY and SMNVEV (reference sequence). Trimming cost V 4 bases and J 4 bases, with 17 bases left between them. CDR3 in amino acids: CASSSHPQGANQPQHF. CDR3 in DNA: TGTGCCAGCAGTTCCCACCCCCAGGGAGCGAATCAGCCCCAGCATTTT.

The rearrangement joins TRBV6-5 to TRBJ2-5, with TRBD2 matching 7 bases. V lost 0 bases to trimming and J lost 5 bases; unmatched junction nucleotides: 6. The V gene's germline CDR1 is MNHEY and CDR2 SVGAGI. The length of the CDR3 is 15 residues. CDR3 sequence (DNA): TGTGCCAGCAGTTACTCGGGCGGGAGCAGGGAGACCCAGTACTTC. Translated, it gives CASSYSGGSRETQYF.

CDR3 nucleotide sequence: TGTGCCAGCAGCTTCCTGACAGAGACTGAAGCTTTCTTT. This gives the protein CASSFLTETEAFF. The chain joins TRBV2 to TRBJ1-1; tentative D call: TRBD1 (5 bases). The CDR3 sequence is 13 residues long. The V and J ends lost 6 bases and 5 bases respectively, with 13 bases between them. Germline V gene sequence: CDR1 SNHLY, CDR2 FYNNEI. The full variable domain, with the rest looked up from reference TRBV2 and TRBJ1-1, is EPEVTQTPSHQVTQMGQEVILRCVPISNHLYFYWYRQILGQKVEFLVSFYNNEISEKSEIFDDQFSVERPDGSNFTLKIRSTKLEDSAMYFCASSFLTETEAFFGQGTRLTVV.

The chain combines TRBV11-2 with TRBJ1-1, with TRBD1 matching 8 bases. Germline V gene sequence: CDR1 SGHAT, CDR2 FQNNGV. The CDR3 consists of 13 residues. V lost 6 bases, J lost 4 bases, and 4 bases stayed unmatched. For the CDR3, the DNA is TGTGCCAGCAGACGCAGGGGGCTCACTGAAGCTTTCTTT. It specifies CASRRRGLTEAFF.

The chain has TRBV19 and TRBJ1-2, with a possible D match to TRBD1 (6 bases). Germline values: CDR1 LNHDA, CDR2 SQIVND (reference sequence). This CDR3 has 14 residues. The V end was cut by 2 bases, the J end by 6 bases, with 13 bases between. The CDR3 loop reads CASSITGSRDGYTF. CDR3 coding DNA: TGTGCCAGTAGTATAACAGGGTCGCGGGATGGCTACACCTTC. Complete variable domain (other parts from reference TRBV19 and TRBJ1-2): DGGITQSPKYLFRKEGQNVTLSCEQNLNHDAMYWYRQDPGQGLRLIYYSQIVNDFQKGDIAEGYSVSREKKESFPLTVTSAQKNPTAFYLCASSITGSRDGYTFGSGTRLTVV.

Notes on this clone: Other DNA variants within this sample encode the same CDR3. This rearrangement joins TRBV28 to TRBJ2-7, with 9 positions matching TRBD2. With 6 bases clipped from V and 0 bases from J, the junction kept 6 bases outside the gene matches. CDR3 length: 15 residues. In germline, CDR1 is MDHEN, CDR2 SYDVKM. The CDR3 DNA follows: TGTGCCAGCAGCCTAGCTAGCGGGAACTCCTACGAGCAGTACTTC. Translation gives CASSLASGNSYEQYF. The full variable domain, its missing parts supplied by reference TRBV28 and TRBJ2-7, is DVKVTQSSRYLVKRTGEKVFLECVQDMDHENMFWYRQDPGLGLRLIYFSYDVKMKEKGDIPEGYSVSREKKERFSLILESASTNQTSMYLCASSLASGNSYEQYFGPGTRLTVT.

This sequence joins TRBV5-5 and TRBJ2-5; 8 nucleotides match TRBD2. CDR3 length: 15 residues. The junction had 8 bases not matched to a gene; V was cut back by 3 bases and J by 4 bases. Germline assignment: CDR1 SGHKS and CDR2 YYEKEE (reference sequence). CDR3 protein: CASSSPGTRRETQYF. CDR3 nucleotide sequence: TGTGCCAGCAGCTCCCCCGGGACTAGACGAGAGACCCAGTACTTC.

The chain uses TRBV5-8 and TRBJ1-2; 8 nucleotides agree with TRBD1. The ends lost 2 bases at V and 8 bases at J; junction bases unmatched: 14. This CDR3 has 16 amino acids. Germline CDR1 and CDR2: SGHTS and YDEGEE. The DNA of the CDR3 is TGTGCCAGCAGCTTCGACAGGGGCGCCGCCGTGGAGGGCTACACCTTC. Residues: CASSFDRGAAVEGYTF.

V usage is TRBV6-4 and J usage is TRBJ2-7; the D call may be TRBD1 or TRBD2 (5 bases each). The CDR3 runs 15 residues. Per the germline V gene, CDR1 is MRHNA and CDR2 is SNTAGT. V shed 7 bases and J shed 1 base, with 17 bases lying between them. The CDR3 DNA sequence: TGTGCCAGCAACCGATGTGAGGGACCGTCCTACGAGCAGTACTTC. Encoded protein: CASNRCEGPSYEQYF.

The chain joins TRBV25-1 to TRBJ1-1; D is uncertain. Deletions cut 0 bases from V and 7 bases from J, with 9 bases between. Looked up from germline, CDR1 is MGHDK and CDR2 is SYGVNS. CDR3 length: 13 residues. CDR3 protein: CASSEYDVLEAFF. As DNA, the CDR3 is TGTGCCAGCAGTGAATATGACGTCCTTGAAGCTTTCTTT.

This chain joins TRBV19 and TRBJ2-5; D not certain. Germline V gives CDR1 LNHDA, CDR2 SQIVND (reference sequence). This CDR3 has 13 amino acids. Trimming shortened V by 4 bases and J by 3 bases, and 9 bases separated the two germline ends. The CDR3 reads CASSTTHEETQYF. CDR3 sequence (DNA): TGTGCCAGTAGTACAACGCACGAAGAGACCCAGTACTTC.

This rearrangement joins TRBV18 to TRBJ2-3; a weak D match, TRBD2 (5 bases). V was shortened by 3 bases and J by 7 bases, with 11 bases between the two germline ends. The CDR3 length is 13 residues. The V gene's germline CDR1 is KGHSH and CDR2 LQKENI. The CDR3 bases are TGTGCCAGCTCACCGTCCAGCGGATATACGCAGTATTTT. Amino acid sequence: CASSPSSGYTQYF. Filled out from reference TRBV18 and TRBJ2-3, the complete variable domain reads NAGVMQNPRHLVRRRGQEARLRCSPMKGHSHVYWYRQLPEEGLKFMVYLQKENIIDESGMPKERFSAEFPKEGPSILRIQQVVRGDSAAYFCASSPSSGYTQYFGPGTRLTVL.

The chain joins TRBV10-2 to TRBJ1-1; no definite D call. The germline V gene has CDR1 WSHSY and CDR2 SAAADI. Trimming stripped 6 bases from V and 11 bases from J, with 19 bases between. The CDR3 is made up of 13 amino acids. The CDR3 DNA reads TGCGCCAGCAGGACCTTGACCTTGCAGGTGGCTTTCTTT. Its protein is CASRTLTLQVAFF.

The chain couples TRBV18 to TRBJ2-2; no clear D. CDR3 length equals 13 residues. Deletions cut 1 base from V and 5 bases from J, with 5 bases between. In germline, CDR1 is KGHSH, CDR2 LQKENI. The CDR3 sequence is CASSPQDTGELFF. The CDR3 region has the DNA TGTGCCAGCTCACCACAAGATACCGGGGAGCTGTTTTTT.

This clone has a single count. This chain uses TRBV27 with TRBJ2-7, with D possibly TRBD2 on 6 matching bases. V lost 7 bases to trimming and J lost 0 bases, with 16 bases between them. The CDR3 runs to 15 residues. Germline V gene lookup returns CDR1 MNHEY and CDR2 SMNVEV (reference sequence). The CDR3 reads CASKSGGTASYEQYF. CDR3 in DNA: TGTGCCAGCAAATCTGGGGGGACGGCCTCCTACGAGCAGTACTTC.